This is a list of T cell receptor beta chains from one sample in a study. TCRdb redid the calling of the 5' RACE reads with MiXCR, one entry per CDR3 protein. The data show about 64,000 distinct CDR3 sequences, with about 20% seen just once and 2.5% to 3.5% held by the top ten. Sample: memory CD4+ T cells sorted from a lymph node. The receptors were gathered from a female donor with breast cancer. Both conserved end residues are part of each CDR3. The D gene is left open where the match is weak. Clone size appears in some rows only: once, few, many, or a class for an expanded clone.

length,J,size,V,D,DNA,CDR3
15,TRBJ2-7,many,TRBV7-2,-,TGTGCCAGCAGCTTACAAAGCGGCCCCTCCTACGAGCAGTACTTC,CASSLQSGPSYEQYF
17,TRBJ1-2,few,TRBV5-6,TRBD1,TGTGCCAGCAGCCCAGGACAGGGGGTGCAAAGTTCCTATGGCTACACCTTC,CASSPGQGVQSSYGYTF
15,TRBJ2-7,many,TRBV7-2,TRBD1,TGTGCCAGCAGCTTTTCATCCGGGGACAGAGGAGAGCAGTACTTC,CASSFSSGDRGEQYF
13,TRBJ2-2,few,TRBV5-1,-,TGCGCCAGCAGCTCCGGACCTTCTGGGGAGCTGTTTTTT,CASSSGPSGELFF
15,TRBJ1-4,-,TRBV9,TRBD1,TGTGCCAGCAGCCTTCGGGACAGCGCTAATGAAAAACTGTTTTTT,CASSLRDSANEKLFF
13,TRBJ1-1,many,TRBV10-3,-,TGTGCCATCAGTGAGTCACCCGATACTGAAGCTTTCTTT,CAISESPDTEAFF
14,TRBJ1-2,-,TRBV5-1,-,TGCGCCAGCAGCTTGATAGGCCAGGGCGATGGCTACACCTTC,CASSLIGQGDGYTF
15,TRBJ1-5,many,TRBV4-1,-,TGCGCCAGCAGCCCGAACGGGCTGGACAATCAGCCCCAGCATTTT,CASSPNGLDNQPQHF
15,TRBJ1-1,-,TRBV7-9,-,TGTGCCAGCGGAACGCTGCGGGGTATGGGTACTGAAGCTTTCTTT,CASGTLRGMGTEAFF
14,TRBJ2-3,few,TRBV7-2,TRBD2,TGTGCCAGCCGTGCGCAAGCGGGAGGGGATACGCAGTATTTT,CASRAQAGGDTQYF
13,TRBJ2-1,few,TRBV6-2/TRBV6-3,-,TGTGCCAGCAGTTACCACGGGGACAATGAGCAGTTCTTC,CASSYHGDNEQFF
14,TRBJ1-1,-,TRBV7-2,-,TGTGCCAGCAACTTAGCCGGAGAGAACACTGAAGCTTTCTTT,CASNLAGENTEAFF
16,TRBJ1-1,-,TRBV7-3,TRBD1,TGTGCCAGCAGCCCAACCTCCGGGACAGGGAGGACTGAAGCTTTCTTT,CASSPTSGTGRTEAFF
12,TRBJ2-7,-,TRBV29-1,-,TGCAGCGTTGATTCAGAGGGCTACGAGCAGTACTTC,CSVDSEGYEQYF
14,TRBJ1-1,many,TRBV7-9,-,TGTGCCAGCAGCTTTAAAGGGGTGAACACTGAAGCTTTCTTT,CASSFKGVNTEAFF
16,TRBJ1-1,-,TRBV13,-,TGTGCCAGCAGCTTACGGGGGGGAACCATGAACACTGAAGCTTTCTTT,CASSLRGGTMNTEAFF